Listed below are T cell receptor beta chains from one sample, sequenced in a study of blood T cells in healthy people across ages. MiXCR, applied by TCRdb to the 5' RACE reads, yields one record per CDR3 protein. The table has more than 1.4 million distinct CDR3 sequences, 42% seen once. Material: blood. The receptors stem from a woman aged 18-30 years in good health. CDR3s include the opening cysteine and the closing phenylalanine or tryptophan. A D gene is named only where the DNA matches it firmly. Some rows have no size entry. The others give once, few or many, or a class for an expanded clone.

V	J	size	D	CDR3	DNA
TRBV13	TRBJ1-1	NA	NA	CASSLGGGDTEAFF	TGTGCCAGCAGCTTAGGTGGAGGGGACACTGAAGCTTTCTTT
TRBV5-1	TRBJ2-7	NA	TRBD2	CASAHGGGSSYEQCF	TGCGCCAGCGCGCACGGCGGGGGGAGCTCCTACGAGCAGTGCTTC
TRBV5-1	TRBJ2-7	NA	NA	CASSLGGAAGSYEQYF	TGCGCCAGCAGCTTGGGTGGGGCGGCGGGCTCCTACGAGCAGTACTTC
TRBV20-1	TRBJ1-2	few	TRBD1	CSARGTGGKFVGYGYTF	TGCAGTGCTAGAGGGACAGGGGGCAAGTTCGTGGGGTATGGCTACACCTTC
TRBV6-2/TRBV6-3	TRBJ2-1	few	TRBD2	CASKHGTSNYEQFF	TGTGCCAGTAAACACGGGACTAGTAACTATGAGCAGTTCTTC
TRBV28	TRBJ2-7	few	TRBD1	CASTLGGTGGSYEQYF	TGTGCCAGCACCCTCGGCGGGACAGGGGGCTCCTACGAGCAGTACTTC
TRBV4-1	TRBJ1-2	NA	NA	CASSQDSAENYGYTF	TGCGCCAGCAGCCAAGATTCCGCGGAAAACTATGGCTACACCTTC
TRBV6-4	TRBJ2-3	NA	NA	CASSEDADTQYF	TGTGCCAGCAGTGAGGACGCAGATACGCAGTATTTT
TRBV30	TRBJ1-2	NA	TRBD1	CAYGDRESGGYTF	TGTGCCTATGGGGACAGGGAGAGTGGCGGCTACACCTTC
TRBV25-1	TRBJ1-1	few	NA	CASKGPNTEAFF	TGTGCCAGCAAGGGGCCGAACACTGAAGCTTTCTTT
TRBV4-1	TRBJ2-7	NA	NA	CASSQDSWGYEQYF	TGCGCCAGCAGCCAAGATTCCTGGGGCTACGAGCAGTACTTC
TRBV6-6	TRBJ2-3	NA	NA	CATRVGSTDTQYF	TGTGCCACGCGTGTGGGTAGCACAGATACGCAGTATTTT
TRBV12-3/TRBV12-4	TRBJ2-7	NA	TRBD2	CASSLLAGKGEQYF	TGTGCCAGCAGTTTACTAGCGGGAAAGGGCGAGCAGTACTTC
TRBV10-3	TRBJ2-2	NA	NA	CAITPGTGELFF	TGTGCCATCACCCCTGGCACCGGGGAGCTGTTTTTT
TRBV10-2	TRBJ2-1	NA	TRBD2	CASIRTSGGSYNEQFF	TGCGCCAGCATCCGAACTAGCGGGGGGTCCTACAATGAGCAGTTCTTC
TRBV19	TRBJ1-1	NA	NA	CAPTENTEAFF	TGTGCCCCCACAGAGAACACTGAAGCTTTCTTT
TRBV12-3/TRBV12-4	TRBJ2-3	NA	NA	CASNLGGRASTDTQYF	TGTGCCAGCAACCTGGGGGGCCGGGCTAGCACAGATACGCAGTATTTT
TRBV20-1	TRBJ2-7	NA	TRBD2	CSARDRLAYNEQYF	TGCAGTGCTAGAGACCGACTAGCGTACAATGAGCAGTACTTC
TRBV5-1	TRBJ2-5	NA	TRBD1	CASRVTGPQETQYF	TGCGCCAGCAGAGTGACAGGGCCCCAAGAGACCCAGTACTTC
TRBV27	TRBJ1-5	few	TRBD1	CASSFGGQDNQPQHF	TGTGCCAGCAGTTTTGGGGGACAGGATAATCAGCCCCAGCATTTT